The rows below give T cell receptor beta chains drawn from one sample of a study of beta chain features in type 1 diabetes. TCRdb's table, derived via immunoSEQ multiplex PCR, lists solely in-frame clones and lacks some. The sample contains about 230,000 clones, 9% to 10% of which appear only once. Sequencing used naive CD4+ T cells from blood. All receptors derive from a woman aged 18-30 years in good health. CDR3s include the opening cysteine and the closing phenylalanine or tryptophan. D genes are given only for firm matches. Clone size, where shown, is once, few, many, or a class for clones that have expanded.

j_gene,d_gene,abundance,v_gene,CDR3aa,CDR3nt
TRBJ2-2,NA,NA,TRBV15,CATSAPIGHSNTGELFF,TGTGCCACCAGCGCACCTATAGGACATTCGAACACCGGGGAGCTGTTTTTT
TRBJ1-6,TRBD1,NA,TRBV30,CAWSSGTGPNSPLHF,TGTGCCTGGAGTTCCGGGACAGGCCCCAATTCACCCCTCCACTTT
TRBJ2-1,TRBD2,NA,TRBV29-1,CSVGVGGGNEQFF,TGCAGCGTTGGGGTCGGGGGGGGCAATGAGCAGTTCTTC
TRBJ1-2,NA,few,TRBV7-9,CASSEPNRELNYGYTF,TGTGCCAGCAGCGAACCGAACAGGGAGTTAAACTATGGCTACACCTTC
TRBJ2-1,TRBD2,few,TRBV6-5,CASRLAEQSNEQFF,TGTGCCAGCAGGCTAGCGGAACAAAGCAATGAGCAGTTCTTC
TRBJ1-2,TRBD1,few,TRBV29-1,CSVERGQSYGYTF,TGCAGCGTTGAGAGGGGACAGAGTTATGGCTACACCTTC
TRBJ2-3,TRBD1,many,TRBV7-9,CASSGTDFVEYF,TGTGCCAGCAGTGGGACAGACTTCGTCGAGTATTTT
TRBJ2-5,NA,many,TRBV7-9,CASSSVGRGLETQYF,TGTGCCAGCAGCTCGGTCGGGAGGGGGCTTGAGACCCAGTACTTC
TRBJ1-2,NA,few,TRBV9,CASSVGRGNYGYTF,TGTGCCAGCAGCGTAGGCAGGGGCAACTATGGCTACACCTTC
TRBJ2-7,TRBD1,NA,TRBV30,CAWGDRGGAYEQYF,TGTGCCTGGGGGGACAGGGGAGGGGCCTACGAGCAGTACTTC
TRBJ2-1,NA,NA,TRBV16,CASSPQRANNEQFF,TGTGCCAGCAGCCCCCAGCGGGCAAACAATGAGCAGTTCTTC
TRBJ1-1,NA,few,TRBV9,CASSVDRANTEAFF,TGTGCCAGCAGCGTAGACAGGGCTAACACTGAAGCTTTCTTT
TRBJ2-2,TRBD2,NA,TRBV5-1,CASSLASGKGGELFF,TGCGCCAGCAGCTTGGCTAGCGGGAAAGGCGGGGAGCTGTTTTTT
TRBJ2-1,TRBD2,NA,TRBV28,CASGTSGRNEQFF,TGTGCCAGCGGGACTAGCGGTCGCAATGAGCAGTTCTTC
TRBJ2-5,TRBD2,NA,TRBV13,CASSLSFGTSLDQETQYF,TGTGCCAGCAGCTTAAGCTTCGGGACTAGCTTGGACCAAGAGACCCAGTACTTC
TRBJ2-7,NA,NA,TRBV5-4,CASSSNSYEQYF,TGTGCCAGCAGCTCCAACTCCTACGAGCAGTACTTC
TRBJ1-1,TRBD1,NA,TRBV15,CATSTTLQGTGTTEAFF,TGTGCCACCAGCACCACCCTGCAGGGGACAGGGACGACTGAAGCTTTCTTT
TRBJ2-4,NA,many,TRBV27,CASSGEDKNIQYF,TGTGCCAGCTCCGGGGAGGACAAAAACATTCAGTACTTC
TRBJ2-1,NA,NA,TRBV10-3,CAIMPADGAYNEQFF,TGTGCCATCATGCCAGCGGACGGAGCCTACAATGAGCAGTTCTTC
TRBJ2-2,NA,NA,TRBV7-9,CATPFPEDTGELFF,TGTGCCACCCCTTTTCCGGAGGACACCGGGGAGCTGTTTTTT
TRBJ2-1,TRBD2,many,TRBV7-9,CASRAGTSSGQFF,TGTGCCAGCAGGGCCGGGACTAGTTCAGGGCAGTTCTTC
TRBJ2-7,TRBD2,NA,TRBV6-4,CASSREASGSYEQYF,TGTGCCAGCAGCCGTGAGGCTAGCGGGTCCTACGAGCAGTACTTC
TRBJ1-2,NA,NA,TRBV10-3,CAISESFGAGNGYTF,TGTGCCATCAGTGAGTCTTTTGGTGCAGGGAATGGCTACACCTTC
TRBJ2-1,TRBD2,few,TRBV9,CASSRTSGGNEQFF,TGTGCCAGCAGCCGGACTAGCGGGGGCAATGAGCAGTTCTTC
TRBJ2-1,NA,NA,TRBV6-5,CASSSKVGEQFF,TGTGCCAGCAGTTCAAAAGTCGGTGAGCAGTTCTTC
TRBJ2-2,NA,few,TRBV7-3,CASSQTQGGGELFF,TGTGCCAGCAGCCAAACCCAGGGTGGCGGGGAGCTGTTTTTT
TRBJ1-6,NA,few,TRBV7-9,CASSPGGVPNSPLHF,TGTGCCAGCAGCCCGGGAGGCGTACCTAATTCACCCCTCCACTTT
TRBJ2-1,NA,NA,TRBV30,CACAGISSYNEQFF,TGTGCCTGCGCAGGGATCTCCTCCTACAATGAGCAGTTCTTC
TRBJ2-2,NA,NA,TRBV5-4,CASSPPLGGLNTGELFF,TGTGCCAGCAGCCCCCCGCTGGGCGGGCTGAACACCGGGGAGCTGTTTTTT
TRBJ2-3,TRBD2,few,TRBV4-2,CASSQDLAGGTDTQYF,TGTGCCAGCAGCCAAGATCTCGCGGGAGGGACAGATACGCAGTATTTT
TRBJ2-1,NA,few,TRBV16,CASSQSRSSSNEQFF,TGTGCCAGCAGCCAATCCCGGTCTTCCTCCAATGAGCAGTTCTTC
TRBJ1-1,NA,NA,TRBV14,CASSQDDGFLTEAFF,TGTGCCAGCAGCCAAGACGACGGGTTTTTAACTGAAGCTTTCTTT
TRBJ2-7,NA,NA,TRBV10-1,CASSALASYEQYF,TGCGCCAGCAGTGCCTTGGCCTCCTACGAGCAGTACTTC
TRBJ1-1,TRBD1,NA,TRBV5-1,CASSTGQGHTEAFF,TGCGCCAGCAGCACCGGACAGGGGCACACTGAAGCTTTCTTT
TRBJ2-1,TRBD2,NA,TRBV5-1,CASSLLSSGVNEQFF,TGCGCCAGCAGCTTGCTGTCTAGCGGAGTCAATGAGCAGTTCTTC
TRBJ2-1,NA,few,TRBV7-3,CASSQGNEQFF,TGTGCCAGCAGCCAGGGCAATGAGCAGTTCTTC
TRBJ2-5,TRBD1,few,TRBV10-3,CAISEDRAQETQYF,TGTGCCATCAGTGAGGACAGGGCACAAGAGACCCAGTACTTC
TRBJ1-1,TRBD1,NA,TRBV19,CASTPNWVQGGNTEAFF,TGTGCCAGTACCCCGAATTGGGTACAGGGGGGAAACACTGAAGCTTTCTTT
TRBJ1-6,TRBD1,few,TRBV6-1,CATRPGGNSPLHF,TGTGCCACCCGGCCAGGGGGTAATTCACCCCTCCACTTT
TRBJ2-7,TRBD2,many,TRBV5-4,CASSPKGGSYEQYF,TGTGCCAGCAGTCCAAAGGGCGGGAGCTACGAGCAGTACTTC
TRBJ1-3,TRBD1,NA,TRBV30,CAWSPLATGSSGNTIYF,TGTGCCTGGAGTCCCCTCGCGACAGGGAGCTCTGGAAACACCATATATTTT
TRBJ2-3,TRBD2,NA,TRBV5-1,CASSSGGRTDTQYF,TGCGCCAGCAGCAGCGGGGGAAGGACAGATACGCAGTATTTT
TRBJ2-7,TRBD2,NA,TRBV19,CASSILAGEVEQYF,TGTGCCAGTAGTATCCTAGCGGGAGAAGTCGAGCAGTACTTC
TRBJ2-1,TRBD1,NA,TRBV2,CASSQWTGTNEQFF,TGTGCCAGCAGTCAATGGACAGGGACCAATGAGCAGTTCTTC
TRBJ1-6,NA,NA,TRBV6-5,CASSTGLSHSPLHF,TGTGCCAGCAGTACGGGTTTGAGTCATTCACCCCTCCACTTT
TRBJ1-3,NA,few,TRBV30,CAWIPNFSGNTIYF,TGTGCCTGGATTCCGAACTTCTCTGGAAACACCATATATTTT
TRBJ2-2,TRBD1,NA,TRBV9,CASSARTGAGELFF,TGTGCCAGCAGCGCTAGGACAGGGGCCGGGGAGCTGTTTTTT
TRBJ2-7,TRBD2,few,TRBV4-1,CASSRLPGLALGEQYF,TGCGCCAGCAGCCGCCTACCGGGACTAGCATTAGGCGAGCAGTACTTC
TRBJ2-7,TRBD1,few,TRBV5-4,CASSFPGTGSHEQYF,TGTGCCAGCAGTTTTCCCGGGACAGGGTCCCACGAGCAGTACTTC
TRBJ1-2,TRBD1,NA,TRBV2,CASSGTGGYYGYTF,TGTGCCAGCAGCGGGACAGGGGGTTACTATGGCTACACCTTC
TRBJ2-7,TRBD2,once,TRBV9,CASSVAERGAAYEQYF,TGTGCCAGCAGCGTAGCCGAGCGGGGGGCCGCCTACGAGCAGTACTTC